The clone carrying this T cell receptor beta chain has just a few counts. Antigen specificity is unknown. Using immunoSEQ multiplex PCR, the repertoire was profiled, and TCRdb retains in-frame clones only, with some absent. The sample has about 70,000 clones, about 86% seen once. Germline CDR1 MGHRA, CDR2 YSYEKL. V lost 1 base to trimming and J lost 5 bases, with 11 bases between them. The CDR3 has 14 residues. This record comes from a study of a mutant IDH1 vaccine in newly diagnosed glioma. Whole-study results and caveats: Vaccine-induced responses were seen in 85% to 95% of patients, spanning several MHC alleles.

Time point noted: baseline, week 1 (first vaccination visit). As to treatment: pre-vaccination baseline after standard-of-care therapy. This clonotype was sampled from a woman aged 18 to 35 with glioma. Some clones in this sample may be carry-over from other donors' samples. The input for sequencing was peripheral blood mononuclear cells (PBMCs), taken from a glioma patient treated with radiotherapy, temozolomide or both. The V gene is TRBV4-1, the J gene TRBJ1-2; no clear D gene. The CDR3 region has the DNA TGCGCCAGCAGCCAAGTTAACAGTTGGTATGGCTACACCTTC. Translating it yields CASSQVNSWYGYTF.